This T cell receptor (beta chain) was recovered during a study of T cell responses to AZD1222 COVID-19 vaccine. Study-level results: At baseline, just five or six AZD1222 recipients tested seropositive. In the spike-specific TCR repertoire, nearly half reportedly target unmutated variant regions. Dominant CD4 TCR responses targeted spike regions 160-218 and 743-854. The sample set comprised mostly white British donors with more females, and clonal diversity was possibly underestimated.

Remarks on this clone: Its antigen is not identified.

This CDR3 region has 20 residues. Germline lookup yields CDR1 LNHDA and CDR2 SQIVND (reference sequence). V was pared by 3 bases and J by 0 bases, with 15 bases of the junction left unmatched. Sequencing used immunoSEQ multiplex PCR; TCRdb keeps in-frame clones, though not all of them. The table has roughly 120,000 clones, approximately 94% seen once; the top ten hold 6.6%. The receptor was derived from an adult in good health. Sequencing used peripheral blood, obtained on day 0 of AZD1222 vaccination. The chain has TRBV19 and TRBJ1-1; 11 bases map to TRBD1. CDR3 nucleotides: TGTGCCAGTAGTATTTGGACAGGGGGCCAAAATCCTTACATGAACACTGAAGCTTTCTTT. Translation gives CASSIWTGGQNPYMNTEAFF. The full variable domain, its missing parts supplied by reference TRBV19 and TRBJ1-1, is DGGITQSPKYLFRKEGQNVTLSCEQNLNHDAMYWYRQDPGQGLRLIYYSQIVNDFQKGDIAEGYSVSREKKESFPLTVTSAQKNPTAFYLCASSIWTGGQNPYMNTEAFFGQGTRLTVV.